The source of this T cell receptor (beta chain) is a study of shared clonotypes between healthy human individuals. Notes on the study in general: Around 5.4% of naive CD4 clonotypes were common to four donors.

The donors, healthy adults who were HIV-negative, had experienced no recent acute infections or vaccinations. Everyone who donated was a Caucasian adult who lived in Nashville, Tennessee. A split of CD4+ cells into CD45RA+ naive and CD45RA-negative memory subsets was performed. V lost 1 base and J 0 bases, leaving 16 bases between the germline ends. This CDR3 has 19 residues. Germline CDR1 reads PRHDT; CDR2 reads FYEKMQ (reference sequence). Notes on this clone: Its antigen is undetermined.

Sequenced by immunoSEQ multiplex PCR; TCRdb stores in-frame clones only, minus some. The table lists around 2.5 million clones, roughly 93% of them singletons. Material for sequencing was naive CD4+ T cells from PBMCs. Subset defined: CD45RA+ positively selected. The clonotype comes from a man in his late teens or twenties in good health. Some clones in this sample may be carry-over from other donors' samples. The rearrangement uses TRBV13 and TRBJ2-6, with D perhaps given as TRBD1 or TRBD2 (5 bases each). CDR3 bases: TGTGCCAGCAGCTTAGAGGCCCGGGACCGAACCTCTGGGGCCAACGTCCTGACTTTC. As protein: CASSLEARDRTSGANVLTF.